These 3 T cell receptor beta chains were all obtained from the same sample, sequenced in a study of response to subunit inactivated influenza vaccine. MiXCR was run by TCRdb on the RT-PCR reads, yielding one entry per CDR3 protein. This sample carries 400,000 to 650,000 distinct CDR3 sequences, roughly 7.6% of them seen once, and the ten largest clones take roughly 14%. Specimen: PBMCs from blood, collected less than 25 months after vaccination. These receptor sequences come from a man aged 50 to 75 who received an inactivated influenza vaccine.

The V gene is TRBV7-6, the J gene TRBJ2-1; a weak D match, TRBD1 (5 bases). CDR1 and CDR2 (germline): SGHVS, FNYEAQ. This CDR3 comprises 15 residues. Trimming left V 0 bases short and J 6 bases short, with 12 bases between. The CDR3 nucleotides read TGTGCCAGCAGCTTAGCGGTCCCAGGGTTCAATGAGCAGTTCTTC. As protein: CASSLAVPGFNEQFF. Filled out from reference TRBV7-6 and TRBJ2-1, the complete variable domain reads GAGVSQSPRYKVTKRGQDVALRCDPISGHVSLYWYRQALGQGPEFLTYFNYEAQQDKSGLPNDRFSAERPEGSISTLTIQRTEQRDSAMYRCASSLAVPGFNEQFFGPGTRLTVL.

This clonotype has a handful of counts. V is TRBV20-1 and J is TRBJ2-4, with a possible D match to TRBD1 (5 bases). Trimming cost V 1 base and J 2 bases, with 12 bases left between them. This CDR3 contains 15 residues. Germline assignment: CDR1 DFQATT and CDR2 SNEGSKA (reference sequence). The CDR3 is CSARGGSNTKNIQYF. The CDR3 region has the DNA TGCAGTGCTAGAGGGGGCTCCAACACCAAAAACATTCAGTACTTC.

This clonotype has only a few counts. The CDR3 here is CASSSQRTGWGSNQPQHF. The CDR3 nucleotides read TGTGCCAGCAGCTCGCAACGAACGGGTTGGGGGAGCAATCAGCCCCAGCATTTT. The genes are TRBV5-6 and TRBJ1-5; a possible D gene is TRBD1 (5 bases). The CDR3 consists of 18 residues. Trimming pared 3 bases from V and 1 base from J, leaving 20 bases between. The V gene's germline CDR1 is SGHDT and CDR2 YYEEEE.